The 20 T cell receptor beta chains reported below all come from one sample, sequenced in a study of cytomegalovirus exposure and HLA in healthy donors. PCR was performed using 60 Vbeta and 13 Jbeta primers. Data came from immunoSEQ multiplex PCR; TCRdb stores just in-frame clones and leaves some out. The data contain 90,000 to 110,000 clones, approximately 80% of them singletons. The specimen sequenced was PBMCs. The receptors shown here come from a woman younger than 45 in good health and CMV-seronegative.

The count of this clone is one. The chain is built from TRBV7-9 and TRBJ1-1, with D perhaps matching TRBD1 (5 bases). The germline gives CDR1 SEHNR, CDR2 FQNEAQ (reference sequence). This CDR3 spans 15 amino acids. V shed 4 bases and J shed 2 bases, with 14 bases lying between them. The DNA of the CDR3 is TGTGCCAGCAGCTCCGGAAATCAGGGTAACACTGAAGCTTTCTTT. Residues: CASSSGNQGNTEAFF.

V usage is TRBV5-1 and J usage is TRBJ2-3; TRBD2 agrees at 8 bases. CDR3 length equals 16 residues. CDR1 and CDR2 from the germline V gene are SGHRS and YFSETQ. Losses at the gene ends were 5 bases for V and 0 bases for J; bases not matched to a gene: 8. The CDR3 loop is CASRGVPSGSTDTQYF. CDR3 nucleotide sequence: TGCGCCAGCAGGGGCGTCCCTAGCGGGAGCACAGATACGCAGTATTTT.

This clone was observed a single time. The chain carries TRBV5-8 and TRBJ2-7, with 7 bases aligning to TRBD1. V was clipped by 3 bases and J by 4 bases; unmatched bases: 7. CDR3 size: 14 residues. Per germline, CDR1 SGHTS and CDR2 YDEGEE. The CDR3 sequence: CASSSQPQGYEQYF. CDR3 DNA: TGTGCCAGCAGCTCACAACCACAGGGGTACGAGCAGTACTTC.

The CDR3 loop reads CASSLSGTTYEQYF. The CDR3 DNA reads TGTGCCAGCAGCTTAAGCGGGACAACCTACGAGCAGTACTTC. The chain carries TRBV7-9 and TRBJ2-7, with D possibly matching TRBD2 (7 bases). The CDR3 spans 14 residues. Trimming cost V 2 bases and J 2 bases, with 10 bases left between them. The germline gives CDR1 SEHNR, CDR2 FQNEAQ (reference sequence).

The chain joins TRBV7-8 to TRBJ2-7; 7 bases line up with TRBD1. The CDR3 consists of 15 residues. In germline, CDR1 is SGHVS, CDR2 FQNEAQ. The V and J ends lost 6 bases and 5 bases, in that order; junction bases with no gene match: 13. CDR3 residues: CASRDRFGRPDEQYF. CDR3 coding DNA: TGTGCCAGCAGGGACAGGTTTGGACGCCCCGACGAGCAGTACTTC.

The chain recombines TRBV10-3 with TRBJ1-1; no clear D. Germline-derived CDR1 and CDR2 are ENHRY and SYGVKD. The V and J ends lost 0 bases and 1 base respectively, with 6 bases between them. The CDR3 covers 14 residues. The CDR3 DNA follows: TGTGCCATCAGTGAGTCGGCAGGGAACACTGAAGCTTTCTTT. It codes for CAISESAGNTEAFF.

The chain is built from TRBV6-1 and TRBJ2-7, with D possibly being TRBD2 (5 bases). V was shortened by 7 bases and J by 10 bases, with 17 bases between the two germline ends. This CDR3 contains 12 residues. Germline CDR1 MNHNS, CDR2 SASEGT. CDR3: CASTPPEGPQYF. The CDR3, as DNA: TGTGCCAGCACCCCGCCCGAGGGTCCCCAGTACTTC.

The V call is TRBV5-5, the J call TRBJ1-1; 7 nucleotides agree with TRBD1. Trimming took 1 base from V and 5 from J; bases not matched to a gene: 2. CDR3 length: 13 amino acids. Germline V gene data show CDR1 as SGHKS and CDR2 as YYEKEE (reference sequence). In DNA form, the CDR3 reads TGTGCCAGCAGCTTGTCAGGGGGGACTGAAGCTTTCTTT. It codes for CASSLSGGTEAFF.

The rearrangement joins TRBV10-3 to TRBJ1-4; D uncertain. Germline CDR1 is ENHRY and CDR2 is SYGVKD. Trimming took off 0 bases at V and 6 bases at J, with 11 bases between the two ends. CDR3 length: 15 residues. This CDR3 is CAISESREGYEKLFF. The DNA for the CDR3 is TGTGCCATCAGTGAGTCGAGGGAGGGATATGAAAAACTGTTTTTT.

This clone has more than one count but fewer than ten. V is TRBV5-8 and J is TRBJ2-3; D perhaps matches TRBD1 (5 bases). With 1 base removed from V and 1 base from J, the gap between germline ends came to 10 bases. CDR3 length: 15 amino acids. The germline CDR1 and CDR2 sequences are SGHTS and YDEGEE. CDR3 sequence: CASSLTGAGTDTQYF. The CDR3 DNA sequence: TGTGCCAGCAGCTTGACTGGGGCTGGCACAGATACGCAGTATTTT.

V gene TRBV25-1 combines with J gene TRBJ1-1, with a possible D match to TRBD1 (6 bases). The CDR3 is made up of 15 amino acids. Trimming stripped 1 base from V and 2 bases from J, with 11 bases between. CDR1 is MGHDK and CDR2 is SYGVNS in the germline V gene. The CDR3 protein is CASSESGGGNTEAFF. CDR3 coding DNA: TGTGCCAGCAGTGAATCGGGCGGGGGCAACACTGAAGCTTTCTTT. The variable domain in full, with the rest retrieved from reference TRBV25-1 and TRBJ1-1, is EADIYQTPRYLVIGTGKKITLECSQTMGHDKMYWYQQDPGMELHLIHYSYGVNSTEKGDLSSESTVSRIRTEHFPLTLESARPSHTSQYLCASSESGGGNTEAFFGQGTRLTVV.

This rearrangement joins TRBV29-1 to TRBJ2-5; the match to TRBD2 covers 11 bases. The J call may be faulty, since TRBJ2-7 better matches the DNA end. Germline V gene lookup returns CDR1 SQVTM and CDR2 ANQGSEA. The CDR3 covers 14 residues. The CDR3: CSALLAGVTYEQYF. As DNA, the CDR3 is TGCAGCGCATTACTAGCGGGAGTTACCTACGAGCAGTACTTC.

V is TRBV7-6 and J is TRBJ2-3; 8 bases line up with TRBD1. The CDR3 length is 16 residues. CDR1 is SGHVS and CDR2 is FNYEAQ in the germline V gene. Unmatched junction bases numbered 8, after V lost 5 bases and J lost 1 base. In nucleotides, the CDR3 is TGTGCCAGCAGCCCTCAACAGGGGGAGGGCACAGATACGCAGTATTTT. It codes for CASSPQQGEGTDTQYF.

This clone was counted a single time. The J gene is TRBJ2-1, the V gene TRBV5-1, with TRBD2 identical over 8 bases. The junction had 8 bases not matched to a gene; V was cut back by 4 bases and J by 8 bases. Germline CDR1 is SGHRS and CDR2 is YFSETQ. This CDR3 spans 14 amino acids. CDR3 DNA sequence: TGCGCCAGCAGCCTAAGCGGGAGAAAGGATGAGCAGTTCTTC. Protein product: CASSLSGRKDEQFF.

The rearrangement uses TRBV1 and TRBJ2-7; the DNA was not used to check the table's D call, TRBD2. TRBV1 is tagged as a pseudogene. The CDR3 has 14 amino acids. The CDR3 reads CTSNSRVSSYEQYF. The DNA for the CDR3 is TGCACCAGCAATTCGCGGGTTAGCTCCTACGAGCAGTACTTC.

There are a few counts of this clone. This chain links TRBV28 with TRBJ2-3; 13 bases agree with TRBD2. The CDR3 loop spans 20 amino acids. The V gene end was trimmed by 2 bases and the J gene end by 1 base; junction bases not matched to a gene: 12. Germline assignment: CDR1 MDHEN and CDR2 SYDVKM. CDR3 protein: CASSLKILAGGPLGTDTQYF. For the CDR3, the DNA is TGTGCCAGCAGTTTAAAAATACTAGCGGGAGGGCCACTCGGCACAGATACGCAGTATTTT.

The gene calls are TRBV6-5 and TRBJ2-2, with D maybe TRBD2 (5 bases). Trimming removed 6 bases at V and 5 bases at J, with 16 bases between. Looked up from germline, CDR1 is MNHEY and CDR2 is SVGAGI. This CDR3 is built from 15 residues. DNA for the CDR3: TGTGCCAGCAGGAGGGAACGATCAAAAACCGGGGAGCTGTTTTTT. Its translation is CASRRERSKTGELFF.

J is TRBJ2-1 and V is TRBV30, with D possibly TRBD2 on 5 matching bases. V was shortened by 2 bases and J by 7 bases, with 15 bases between the two germline ends. This CDR3 is 14 amino acids long. CDR1 and CDR2 from the germline V gene are GTSNPN and SVGIG (reference sequence). CDR3 DNA: TGTGCCTGGAGTAAGCTAGCCCCTAGGAATGAGCAGTTCTTC. Protein product: CAWSKLAPRNEQFF.

The gene calls are TRBV18 and TRBJ2-1; 7 positions agree with TRBD2. Unmatched junction bases numbered 23, after V lost 3 bases and J lost 9 bases. The CDR3 extends over 19 amino acids. Per the germline V gene, CDR1 is KGHSH and CDR2 is LQKENI. This CDR3 reads CASSPKIQFGAGGGSEQFF. The DNA for the CDR3 is TGTGCCAGCTCACCTAAGATCCAATTTGGAGCGGGCGGGGGTAGTGAGCAGTTCTTC.

This clone was seen only a few times. The chain has TRBV19 and TRBJ2-5, with D unclear. The CDR3 loop spans 13 amino acids. Trimming removed 2 bases at V and 1 base at J, with 5 bases between. The V gene's germline CDR1 is LNHDA and CDR2 SQIVND (reference sequence). CDR3 sequence: CASSIIGQETQYF. The CDR3 nucleotides are TGTGCCAGTAGTATAATCGGCCAAGAGACCCAGTACTTC.